The sequence of this T cell receptor (beta chain) was determined in a study of spatial heterogeneity in lung cancer. For the study at large: Raw reads showed each unique TCR and UMI combination turning up more than ten times on average.

TCRdb independently ran MiXCR on the 5' RACE reads; one entry per CDR3 protein. The table records about 38,000 distinct CDR3 sequences, roughly 8% of them present only once. Ten or more counts support this clonotype. Time point of the sample: sample taken at primary tumor resection. The receptor comes from a male donor with early-stage non-small cell lung cancer. Material: PBMCs, obtained at surgery.

The DNA of the CDR3 is TGTGCCAGCAGTGGGGGACAGGGTAGGATGAACACTGAAGCTTTCTTT. This codes for CASSGGQGRMNTEAFF. The chain links TRBV12-3 or TRBV12-4 to TRBJ1-1; 9 nucleotides align to TRBD1. The CDR3 loop spans 16 amino acids. Trimming cost V 5 bases and J 0 bases; bases outside gene matches: 7.